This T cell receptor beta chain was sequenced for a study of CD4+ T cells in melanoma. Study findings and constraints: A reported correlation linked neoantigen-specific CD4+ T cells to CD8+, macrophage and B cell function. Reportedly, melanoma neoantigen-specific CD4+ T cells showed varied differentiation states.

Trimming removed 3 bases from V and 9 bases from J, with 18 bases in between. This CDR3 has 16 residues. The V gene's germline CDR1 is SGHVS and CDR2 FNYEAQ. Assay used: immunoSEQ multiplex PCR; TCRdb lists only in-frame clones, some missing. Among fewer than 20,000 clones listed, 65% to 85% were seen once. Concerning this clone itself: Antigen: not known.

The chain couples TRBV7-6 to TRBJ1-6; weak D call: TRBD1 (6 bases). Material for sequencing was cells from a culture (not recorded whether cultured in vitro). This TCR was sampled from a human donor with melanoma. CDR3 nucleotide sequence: TGTGCCAGCAGCTTTAGCCCCGGGGGCGTGGGTTCACCCCTCCACTTT. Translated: CASSFSPGGVGSPLHF.